The TCR beta chain under discussion was sequenced for a study of T cell responses to AZD1222 COVID-19 vaccine. Study-wide results and limits: Repertoires were collected only later (after the peak T cell response had occurred).

The count of this clone is one. The antigen remains undetermined. Sequencing was performed with immunoSEQ multiplex PCR; in TCRdb, only in-frame clones are kept and a portion is missing. The table records 150,000 to 200,000 clones, approximately 90% of them present only once. This clonotype originated in an adult who received the AZD1222 COVID-19 vaccine. Sample: peripheral blood, taken 28 days after the second AZD1222 dose.

The CDR3 here is CASSGGGFEQYF. CDR3 in DNA: TGTGCCAGCAGCGGAGGGGGGTTTGAGCAGTACTTC. The chain recombines TRBV5-5 with TRBJ2-7; D possibly uses TRBD1 or TRBD2 (6 bases each). In germline, CDR1 is SGHKS, CDR2 YYEKEE (reference sequence). The CDR3 spans 12 residues. The ends were cut back, 4 bases at V and 7 bases at J, with 12 bases in the middle.